Listed here are 27 T cell receptor beta chains from one sample, sequenced in a study of blood T cells in healthy people across ages. Primers used in a second PCR of about 6 to 11 cycles were a sample-barcoded 5' primer and a J-beta primer mix. TCRdb passed the 5' RACE reads through MiXCR, listing each CDR3 protein once. Among about 720,000 distinct CDR3 sequences listed, around a fifth were seen once. The specimen sequenced was blood. Receptors originate from a man in his sixties or seventies in good health.

This clonotype has just a few counts. The rearrangement links TRBV9 to TRBJ1-5, with no clear D. The CDR3 has 14 residues. The V gene's germline CDR1 is SGDLS and CDR2 YYNGEE. Deletions cut 3 bases from V and 5 bases from J, with 12 bases between. The CDR3 loop is CASSAGDWDQPQHF. The CDR3 nucleotides read TGTGCCAGCAGCGCCGGGGATTGGGATCAGCCCCAGCATTTT.

This clonotype was seen many times. The chain recombines TRBV4-3 with TRBJ1-5, with a weak D call TRBD1 (6 bases). The V end lost 0 bases, the J end lost 3 bases, and 15 bases lay between the germline ends. This CDR3 is built from 17 residues. CDR1 LGHNA and CDR2 YSLEER come from the germline V gene. The CDR3: CASSQDPGQHFNQPQHF. The CDR3 bases are TGCGCCAGCAGCCAAGACCCCGGACAGCACTTCAATCAGCCCCAGCATTTT.

This clonotype has just a few counts. This chain uses TRBV11-3 with TRBJ2-3; no clear D. Germline V gene sequence: CDR1 SGHNT, CDR2 YENEEA. V was pared by 2 bases and J by 3 bases, with 6 bases between. The CDR3 sequence is 13 residues long. The chain's CDR3 is CASSLMATDTQYF. The DNA for the CDR3 is TGTGCCAGCAGCTTAATGGCAACAGATACGCAGTATTTT.

This clonotype was found a few times. The rearrangement uses TRBV5-5 and TRBJ2-3; D gene ambiguous. Trimming cost V 1 base and J 4 bases, with 10 bases left between them. The length of the CDR3 is 14 residues. Germline V CDR1 and CDR2: SGHKS, YYEKEE (reference sequence). The CDR3 DNA reads as TGTGCCAGCAGCTTGAGATCAGGCCCAGATACGCAGTATTTT. The encoded protein is CASSLRSGPDTQYF.

The V call is TRBV29-1, the J call TRBJ2-5; 7 bases line up with TRBD2. Gene TRBJ2-1 matches the end of the DNA better, so the J call may be wrong. This CDR3 has 15 amino acids. The germline V gene has CDR1 SQVTM and CDR2 ANQGSEA. The CDR3 bases are TGCAGCGTCTCCCCTCGGGTAGCGGGTGGGAATGAGCAGTTCTTC. This encodes CSVSPRVAGGNEQFF.

The count of this clonotype is one. The CDR3, as DNA: TGCGCCAGCAGCTTGGATTTCTGGGACAGGGGGCTGAATGAGCAGTTCTTC. As protein: CASSLDFWDRGLNEQFF. The chain couples TRBV5-1 to TRBJ2-1; 12 bases agree with TRBD1. Trimming took 0 bases from V and 7 from J; bases not matched to a gene: 8. Germline V gene data show CDR1 as SGHRS and CDR2 as YFSETQ. The CDR3 loop spans 17 amino acids.

This clonotype occurred a few times. This chain links TRBV18 with TRBJ1-1; D is undetermined. Looked up from germline, CDR1 is KGHSH and CDR2 is LQKENI. Trimming removed 2 bases from V and 8 bases from J, with 12 bases in between. This CDR3 has 13 amino acids. The CDR3 coding sequence is TGTGCCAGCTCACCATTAGTGGGAGACGAAGCTTTCTTT. Its protein is CASSPLVGDEAFF.

This clonotype was seen a few times. The chain uses TRBV6-4 and TRBJ1-1; tentative D call: TRBD1 (5 bases). The CDR3 contains 13 residues. The germline V gene encodes CDR1 MRHNA and CDR2 SNTAGT. V was cut by 4 bases and J by 8 bases, with 14 bases left in between. CDR3 region: CASSVRGGREAFF. CDR3 in DNA: TGTGCCAGCAGTGTACGGGGGGGAAGGGAAGCTTTCTTT.

The chain recombines TRBV20-1 with TRBJ2-5; 7 bases are shared with TRBD1. J lost 3 bases, V lost 3 bases, and 7 bases had no gene match. Germline CDR1 DFQATT, CDR2 SNEGSKA (reference sequence). The CDR3 runs 14 residues. CDR3 sequence (DNA): TGCAGTGCTAGTTATACAGGGGTGAAAGAGACCCAGTACTTC. Translating it yields CSASYTGVKETQYF.

This clonotype was counted between two and nine times. The chain joins TRBV28 to TRBJ1-2, with D uncertain. The V gene lost 2 bases and the J gene lost 7 bases, with 8 bases spanning the gap. The CDR3 runs 12 residues. Germline-derived CDR1 and CDR2 are MDHEN and SYDVKM. CDR3: CASSLMESGYTF. CDR3 DNA: TGTGCCAGCAGTTTAATGGAAAGTGGCTACACCTTC.

The V and J genes are TRBV20-1 and TRBJ2-4; TRBD2 is a possible D gene (5 bases). The CDR3 runs 15 residues. Germline CDR1 is DFQATT and CDR2 is SNEGSKA (reference sequence). V was pared by 0 bases and J by 0 bases, with 9 bases between. DNA for the CDR3: TGCAGTGCTAGAGAAAAGCGGCTAGCCAAAAACATTCAGTACTTC. It specifies CSAREKRLAKNIQYF.

This clonotype was detected a few times. V is TRBV28 and J is TRBJ2-1, with 9 bases identical to TRBD1. The CDR3 totals 17 residues. The ends lost 6 bases at V and 5 bases at J; junction bases unmatched: 14. Germline V gene data show CDR1 as MDHEN and CDR2 as SYDVKM. The CDR3 DNA sequence: TGTGCCAGCAGCCAAGACAGGGGGGCCCCCCTCAACAATGAGCAGTTCTTC. Translating gives CASSQDRGAPLNNEQFF. The full variable domain, with the rest looked up from reference TRBV28 and TRBJ2-1, is DVKVTQSSRYLVKRTGEKVFLECVQDMDHENMFWYRQDPGLGLRLIYFSYDVKMKEKGDIPEGYSVSREKKERFSLILESASTNQTSMYLCASSQDRGAPLNNEQFFGPGTRLTVL.

The rearrangement uses TRBV7-9 and TRBJ2-3, with D perhaps TRBD1 (6 bases). CDR3 size: 16 residues. The ends were cut back, 6 bases at V and 0 bases at J, with 16 bases in the middle. Germline V gene data show CDR1 as SEHNR and CDR2 as FQNEAQ (reference sequence). The CDR3 DNA follows: TGTGCCAGCAGTCCCCAGGGGATTGGAAGCACAGATACGCAGTATTTT. Its translation is CASSPQGIGSTDTQYF.

The chain is built from TRBV5-4 and TRBJ2-5; TRBD2 matches 11 bases. The germline V gene encodes CDR1 SGHNT and CDR2 YYREEE (reference sequence). Unmatched junction bases numbered 7, after V lost 0 bases and J lost 3 bases. The CDR3 runs to 17 residues. The CDR3 DNA sequence: TGTGCCAGCAGCTTGGGACTAGCGGGGAGTAAGGAAGAGACCCAGTACTTC. This codes for CASSLGLAGSKEETQYF.

This clonotype has a handful of counts. The chain employs TRBV5-1 and TRBJ2-2; no clear D. Deletions cut 2 bases from V and 3 bases from J, with 11 bases between. From germline, CDR1 is SGHRS and CDR2 YFSETQ. CDR3 length equals 15 residues. The CDR3, as DNA: TGCGCCAGCAGCTTTGGGTCCGTCGACACCGGGGAGCTGTTTTTT. It encodes CASSFGSVDTGELFF.

About this clonotype: The junction and the germline gene differ at one end; a read error may be behind it. The chain is built from TRBV28 and TRBJ2-6, with a possible D match to TRBD1 (5 bases). CDR1 MDHEN and CDR2 SYDVKM come from the germline V gene. The CDR3 is 13 amino acids. The CDR3 spells CASSLSGANVPIF. The CDR3 DNA sequence: TGTGCCAGCAGTTTATCTGGGGCCAACGTCCCGATTTTC.

This sequence joins TRBV11-2 and TRBJ2-5; possible D gene TRBD2, 6 bases. Germline lookup yields CDR1 SGHAT and CDR2 FQNNGV. V was trimmed by 5 bases and J by 5 bases, leaving 15 bases between them. This CDR3 region has 14 residues. CDR3 region: CASSPLGGYETQYF. The CDR3 DNA reads as TGTGCCAGCAGCCCCTTGGGGGGTTACGAGACCCAGTACTTC.

The chain couples TRBV27 to TRBJ2-6; TRBD1 matches at 7 bases. The CDR3 contains 15 residues. With 8 bases clipped from V and 6 bases from J, the junction kept 10 bases outside the gene matches. Germline assignment: CDR1 MNHEY and CDR2 SMNVEV (reference sequence). CDR3: CASRQGGTEANVLTF. CDR3 DNA: TGTGCCAGCCGACAGGGCGGAACTGAGGCCAACGTCCTGACTTTC. The full variable domain, its missing parts supplied by reference TRBV27 and TRBJ2-6, is EAQVTQNPRYLITVTGKKLTVTCSQNMNHEYMSWYRQDPGLGLRQIYYSMNVEVTDKGDVPEGYKVSRKEKRNFPLILESPSPNQTSLYFCASRQGGTEANVLTFGAGSRLTVL.

This clonotype turned up a few times. J is TRBJ1-1 and V is TRBV9, with D hard to call. Germline values: CDR1 SGDLS, CDR2 YYNGEE. Deletions cut 5 bases from V and 1 base from J, with 12 bases between. The CDR3 totals 14 residues. This CDR3 is CASRELQPNTEAFF. The CDR3, as DNA: TGTGCCAGCAGAGAGCTACAGCCGAACACTGAAGCTTTCTTT.

The rearrangement joins TRBV5-1 to TRBJ1-4; unclear D gene. The CDR3 runs to 15 residues. Trimming removed 0 bases from V and 8 bases from J, with 14 bases in between. CDR1 is SGHRS, CDR2 YFSETQ, per germline. CDR3 region: CASSLGEVLTEKLFF. In DNA, the CDR3 is TGCGCCAGCAGCTTGGGGGAGGTACTTACAGAAAAACTGTTTTTT. Complete variable domain (other parts from reference TRBV5-1 and TRBJ1-4): KAGVTQTPRYLIKTRGQQVTLSCSPISGHRSVSWYQQTPGQGLQFLFEYFSETQRNKGNFPGRFSGRQFSNSRSEMNVSTLELGDSALYLCASSLGEVLTEKLFFGSGTQLSVL.

This chain uses TRBV29-1 with TRBJ1-5; a weak D match, TRBD1 (5 bases). Trimming took off 4 bases at V and 0 bases at J, with 7 bases between the two ends. Germline V gene lookup returns CDR1 SQVTM and CDR2 ANQGSEA. CDR3 size: 13 residues. The CDR3 loop is CSVVDSSNQPQHF. DNA of the CDR3: TGCAGCGTTGTAGACAGTAGCAATCAGCCCCAGCATTTT. Filled out from reference TRBV29-1 and TRBJ1-5, the complete variable domain reads SAVISQKPSRDICQRGTSLTIQCQVDSQVTMMFWYRQQPGQSLTLIATANQGSEATYESGFVIDKFPISRPNLTFSTLTVSNMSPEDSSIYLCSVVDSSNQPQHFGDGTRLSIL.

The chain uses TRBV7-9 and TRBJ1-1, with TRBD1 matching 8 bases. Germline CDR1 SEHNR, CDR2 FQNEAQ (reference sequence). This CDR3 has 14 residues. The J segment lost 3 bases and the V segment lost 6 bases, leaving 6 bases of the junction unmatched. CDR3 sequence: CASRIQGADTEAFF. The DNA of the CDR3 is TGTGCCAGCAGGATCCAGGGGGCTGACACTGAAGCTTTCTTT.

There are a few counts of this clonotype. This sequence joins TRBV6-6 and TRBJ2-1; 9 nucleotides match TRBD2. V dropped 2 bases and J dropped 0; count of bases not matched to a gene: 5. CDR3 size: 17 residues. Germline CDR1 and CDR2: MNHNY and SVGAGI (reference sequence). The CDR3 protein is CASSYGGGRASYNEQFF. In nucleotides, the CDR3 is TGTGCCAGCAGTTACGGCGGCGGGAGGGCCTCCTACAATGAGCAGTTCTTC.

About this clonotype: Relative to the germline gene, one junction end is altered; a read error may explain this. The V call is TRBV18, the J call TRBJ1-1; no reliable D call. The length of the CDR3 is 13 residues. Germline loops: CDR1 KGHSH, CDR2 LQKENI. CDR3 nucleotides: TGTACCAGCTCACGAGGCCAGAACACTGAAGCTTTCTTT. It is translated as CTSSRGQNTEAFF.

This clonotype has only a few counts. This chain links TRBV29-1 with TRBJ2-5; D not resolved. V lost 4 bases, J lost 0 bases, and 9 bases lay in between. CDR1 and CDR2 (germline): SQVTM, ANQGSEA. This CDR3 is 13 amino acids long. The CDR3 is CSVGVSNQETQYF. As DNA, the CDR3 is TGCAGCGTTGGAGTTAGCAACCAAGAGACCCAGTACTTC.

The chain employs TRBV5-6 and TRBJ2-1; 8 bases line up with TRBD2. This CDR3 has 14 amino acids. After removal of 3 bases from V and 8 bases from J, the junction contained 7 bases not matched to a gene. The germline gives CDR1 SGHDT, CDR2 YYEEEE. CDR3 region: CASSSRSGGYEQFF. DNA for the CDR3: TGTGCCAGCAGCTCAAGAAGCGGGGGCTATGAGCAGTTCTTC.

This clonotype was observed a few times. The genes are TRBV27 and TRBJ2-4; perhaps TRBD1 as D (5 bases). From germline, CDR1 is MNHEY and CDR2 SMNVEV (reference sequence). V dropped 6 bases and J dropped 0 bases, with 15 bases sitting between them. The length of the CDR3 is 16 residues. CDR3 protein: CASSLNRRLAKNIQYF. DNA for the CDR3: TGTGCCAGCAGCCTTAACAGGAGACTAGCCAAAAACATTCAGTACTTC.